This entry concerns a single T cell receptor (beta chain). The antigen it recognizes is unknown. No clone much larger than this one lies a single base away; base qualities are absent. The data are from a study of blood T cell repertoires in COVID-19 (TCRdb year 2020). About the study as a whole: Collaborator samples came from the United States, Italy and Spain and covered acute and convalescent phases of COVID-19. Samples were obtained from the ongoing ImmuneRACE study (first 160 participants) and from about 1,300 subjects provided by 6 global collaborators. The material from the prospective study consisted of cDNA or gDNA derived from T cells, B-cell-depleted T cells, or PBMCs. Where available, HLA class I and class II types were obtained from metadata supplied by the sample provider rather than from assay-based typing. A de-identified subject ID, COVID-19 status, age in years and sex were almost always included in the sample metadata. The repertoires were made available in a free public database intended to serve as a resource for research on the immune response to SARS-CoV-2. Deeply sampled blood TCRbeta repertoires from subjects exposed to, actively infected with, or recovered from COVID-19 were included in the dataset.

Overall study outcomes, separate from this receptor: The amount of clinical and demographic metadata varied by source and participant and was provided uncurated.

Samples from volunteer blood donors who had recovered from COVID-19 were contributed by a second Seattle source. The collaborating institutions used their own protocols to collect whole blood in K2EDTA tubes. For TCRbeta analysis, collaborators shipped samples as frozen whole blood, isolated PBMCs, or DNA extracted from either of those sample types. The immunoSEQ Assay, a bias-controlled multiplex PCR, was used to amplify TCRbeta CDR3 regions from genomic DNA. Per the authors' processing: Nucleated cell counts per sample were estimated from amplification of reference gene primers within the assay. To quantify the absolute abundance of each unique TCRbeta CDR3 rearrangement, sequence reads were collapsed and filtered. For each sample, productive Simpson clonality was calculated as the square root of Simpson's diversity index over productive rearrangements. What TCRdb holds here is the immuneACCESS table cut down to in-frame rearrangements. Part of the clones is not present; checked against another copy, under half of the missing clones reflect an unresolved V gene, and the others are unexplained. That table furnishes V, J and clone size, whereas the DNA furnished D and trimming. This sample holds 280,000 or so clones; roughly 85% were observed only once. The ten largest clones represent around 10% of the sample.

V has 2 bases trimmed and J has 0 bases trimmed; junction bases matching no gene number 12. Measured from the cysteine to the phenylalanine, the CDR3 is 19 residues long. The sequence is cut down to CDR3 DNA, 57 bases in frame from base 1. CDR1 and CDR2 are read off the germline V gene as ENHRY and SYGVKD. The clonotype originates from a woman aged 45-60 years who had recovered from COVID-19. Rearrangement joined TRBV10-3 to TRBJ1-2; 10 nucleotides in the junction match TRBD1. Sequencing was performed on peripheral blood. The CDR3 reads CAISEQGQGSQLANYGYTF. The DNA reads as follows: TGTGCCATCAGTGAGCAGGGACAGGGGTCCCAGTTAGCTAACTATGGCTACACCTTC.